The 30 T cell receptor beta chains below were found in one sample sequenced in a study of human CD8 memory T cell subsets. Libraries targeted TCR beta using 5' RACE with UMIs. TCRdb re-called the 5' RACE reads; every CDR3 protein appears as one record, without DNA. This listing includes about 8,800 distinct CDR3 sequences. TPEX cells, early memory CD8+ T cells with exhausted-like traits, were CCR7+ PD-1+ TIGIT+. Material: CD8+ T cells from PBMCs. These receptors were taken from a human donor in good health.

V and J are TRBV7-2 and TRBJ2-7; TCRdb gives TRBD1 as the D gene, but with no DNA this cannot be confirmed. The CDR3 covers 15 residues. Germline V lookup: CDR1 SGHTA, CDR2 FQGNSA. The CDR3 is CASSSGTGIYSGQYF. Drawing the rest from reference TRBV7-2 and TRBJ2-7, the complete variable domain is GAGVSQSPSNKVTEKGKDVELRCDPISGHTALYWYRQSLGQGLEFLIYFQGNSAPDKSGLPSDRFSAERTGGSVSTLTIQRTQQEDSAVYLCASSSGTGIYSGQYFGPGTRLTVT.

This clonotype is labeled medium-sized based on frequency. The V call is TRBV29-1, the J call TRBJ2-7; the TRBD2 assignment by TCRdb is unverifiable without DNA. CDR1 and CDR2 from the germline V gene are SQVTM and ANQGSEA. The CDR3 totals 16 residues. CDR3 loop: CSVEAPVRVGGYEQYF.

Its frequency marks this clonotype as medium-sized (0.01 to 0.1%). V usage is TRBV29-1 and J usage is TRBJ2-1; no DNA is available, so the TRBD2 call from TCRdb remains unchecked. CDR3 size: 13 residues. Looked up from germline, CDR1 is SQVTM and CDR2 is ANQGSEA. The CDR3 reads CSVVSSGLNEQFF.

CDR3 in amino acids: CASIKGGTGNTIYF. The chain carries TRBV19 and TRBJ1-3. Germline-derived CDR1 and CDR2 are LNHDA and SQIVND (reference sequence). CDR3 length: 14 amino acids.

The chain uses TRBV4-1 and TRBJ2-1; without DNA, the TCRdb call of TRBD2 cannot be checked. Germline lookup yields CDR1 MGHRA and CDR2 YSYEKL. The CDR3 covers 13 residues. The CDR3 sequence is CASSEREYNEQFF.

By frequency, this clonotype registers medium-sized. The chain uses TRBV7-2 and TRBJ1-5; TCRdb outputs TRBD1, but without DNA this stays unchecked. The CDR3 contains 17 residues. Germline loops: CDR1 SGHTA, CDR2 FQGNSA. This chain's CDR3 is CASTHSGTDNSNQPQHF.

This clonotype ranks as medium-sized in terms of frequency. The rearrangement joins TRBV7-9 to TRBJ2-3; TCRdb selects TRBD1, and the lack of DNA leaves this call unchecked. Germline CDR1 SEHNR, CDR2 FQNEAQ (reference sequence). The CDR3 has 15 residues. The CDR3 here is CASSRRQGYTDTQYF. The full variable domain, its missing parts supplied by reference TRBV7-9 and TRBJ2-3, is DTGVSQNPRHKITKRGQNVTFRCDPISEHNRLYWYRQTLGQGPEFLTYFQNEAQLEKSRLLSDRFSAERPKGSFSTLEIQRTEQGDSAMYLCASSRRQGYTDTQYFGPGTRLTVL.

The chain combines TRBV7-9 with TRBJ1-1; checking the TCRdb D call of TRBD1 is not possible without DNA. Germline assignment: CDR1 SEHNR and CDR2 FQNEAQ (reference sequence). The CDR3 spans 14 residues. Here the CDR3 reads CASSPGTGGTEAFF.

The chain joins TRBV15 to TRBJ2-1; the TRBD2 assignment by TCRdb is unverifiable without DNA. Germline V CDR1 and CDR2: LNHNV, YYDKDF (reference sequence). CDR3 length: 19 residues. The CDR3 is CATSRDLLWRDRLYNEQFF. The full variable domain, with the rest looked up from reference TRBV15 and TRBJ2-1, is DAMVIQNPRYQVTQFGKPVTLSCSQTLNHNVMYWYQQKSSQAPKLLFHYYDKDFNNEADTPDNFQSRRPNTSFCFLDIRSPGLGDTAMYLCATSRDLLWRDRLYNEQFFGPGTRLTVL.

In terms of frequency, this clonotype is medium-sized (0.01 to 0.1%). The gene calls are TRBV7-6 and TRBJ2-1. Per the germline V gene, CDR1 is SGHVS and CDR2 is FNYEAQ. CDR3 size: 12 residues. The CDR3 loop is CASSLTPFWQFF. Drawing the rest from reference TRBV7-6 and TRBJ2-1, the complete variable domain is GAGVSQSPRYKVTKRGQDVALRCDPISGHVSLYWYRQALGQGPEFLTYFNYEAQQDKSGLPNDRFSAERPEGSISTLTIQRTEQRDSAMYRCASSLTPFWQFFGPGTRLTVL.

This rearrangement joins TRBV7-3 to TRBJ1-1. Germline V gives CDR1 SGHTA, CDR2 FQGTGA. The CDR3 contains 13 residues. The CDR3: CASSLTGSTEAFF.

CDR3 in amino acids: CASTYRGPNEQYF. The rearrangement joins TRBV28 to TRBJ2-7; the D gene TCRdb calls, TRBD2, cannot be checked with no DNA. Germline lookup yields CDR1 MDHEN and CDR2 SYDVKM. This CDR3 region has 13 residues.

The gene calls are TRBV10-3 and TRBJ2-3; TCRdb designates TRBD2, a call that cannot be tested without DNA. The CDR3 covers 14 residues. Germline values: CDR1 ENHRY, CDR2 SYGVKD. The CDR3 protein is CALRGSSAPDTQYF.

V and J are TRBV20-1 and TRBJ2-7; TCRdb's assignment of TRBD1 cannot be checked, as there is no DNA. The CDR3 is 13 residues long. Germline CDR1 and CDR2: DFQATT and SNEGSKA (reference sequence). Here the CDR3 reads CSARKGQVYEQYF.

V gene TRBV13 combines with J gene TRBJ2-1; TCRdb picks TRBD2, but there is no DNA to check that call. Germline loops: CDR1 PRHDT, CDR2 FYEKMQ (reference sequence). This CDR3 region has 17 residues. This chain's CDR3 is CASSFTPSGGPSNEQFF.

According to its frequency, this clonotype is medium-sized. The chain employs TRBV7-9 and TRBJ1-1. CDR1 and CDR2 (germline): SEHNR, FQNEAQ (reference sequence). This CDR3 comprises 12 residues. The CDR3: CASSLAITEAFF.

The V call is TRBV29-1, the J call TRBJ1-1. The germline V gene encodes CDR1 SQVTM and CDR2 ANQGSEA. The CDR3 consists of 15 residues. The CDR3 is CSVEDLQGRSTEAFF.

V gene TRBV10-3 combines with J gene TRBJ1-2. The CDR3 is 14 amino acids. Germline values: CDR1 ENHRY, CDR2 SYGVKD. CDR3 in amino acids: CAISESGSNYGYTF.

The rearrangement links TRBV28 to TRBJ1-5; there is no DNA to check the TCRdb D call of TRBD1. This CDR3 is built from 15 residues. Per germline, CDR1 MDHEN and CDR2 SYDVKM. The CDR3 is CASRLRGRGNQPQHF.

The chain is built from TRBV5-1 and TRBJ2-3; TCRdb indicates TRBD1, and absent DNA this call remains unverified. There are 15 residues in the CDR3. Per germline, CDR1 SGHRS and CDR2 YFSETQ. This CDR3 reads CASTPWGSSTDTQYF.

The V call is TRBV24-1, the J call TRBJ2-5; the D call from TCRdb, TRBD1, cannot be confirmed without DNA. There are 13 residues in the CDR3. Germline-derived CDR1 and CDR2 are KGHDR and SFDVKD. The CDR3 here is CATSEDSQETQYF.

V and J are TRBV27 and TRBJ2-5; TCRdb calls TRBD1, which cannot be checked without DNA. The CDR3 runs 14 residues. Germline CDR1 is MNHEY and CDR2 is SMNVEV (reference sequence). CDR3 sequence reads: CASSSQGARETQYF.

This sequence joins TRBV29-1 and TRBJ2-7; no DNA is available, so the TRBD2 call from TCRdb remains unchecked. Germline CDR1 and CDR2: SQVTM and ANQGSEA. The CDR3 consists of 13 residues. CDR3 protein: CSAEGLASYEQYF.

The J gene is TRBJ2-7, the V gene TRBV5-4. In germline, CDR1 is SGHNT, CDR2 YYREEE (reference sequence). The CDR3 length is 13 residues. The CDR3 here is CASSMDRGYEQYF. Supplemented by reference TRBV5-4 and TRBJ2-7, the full variable domain reads ETGVTQSPTHLIKTRGQQVTLRCSSQSGHNTVSWYQQALGQGPQFIFQYYREEENGRGNFPPRFSGLQFPNYSSELNVNALELDDSALYLCASSMDRGYEQYFGPGTRLTVT.

V usage is TRBV7-9 and J usage is TRBJ2-3; TCRdb returns TRBD1, unconfirmable since there is no DNA. Germline-derived CDR1 and CDR2 are SEHNR and FQNEAQ (reference sequence). The CDR3 sequence is 15 residues long. The CDR3 region is CASRPTGDSTDTQYF.

The chain uses TRBV27 and TRBJ1-3. This CDR3 region has 14 residues. Germline CDR1 reads MNHEY; CDR2 reads SMNVEV (reference sequence). The CDR3 sequence: CASSSDSSGNTIYF.

The chain is built from TRBV6-4 and TRBJ2-1. Germline V gene lookup returns CDR1 MRHNA and CDR2 SNTAGT. The CDR3 contains 13 residues. CDR3 residues: CASSVSGTNEQFF.

The gene calls are TRBV6-2 or TRBV6-3 and TRBJ2-5. Germline CDR1 and CDR2: MNHEY and SVGEGT. This CDR3 has 14 residues. CDR3 loop: CASSDLGVPGAQYF.

The gene calls are TRBV27 and TRBJ1-6. The CDR3 runs 15 residues. Germline loops: CDR1 MNHEY, CDR2 SMNVEV (reference sequence). CDR3: CASSYAYSYNSPLHF.

The chain carries TRBV2 and TRBJ2-2; TCRdb's D call of TRBD2 is untestable without DNA. Germline values: CDR1 SNHLY, CDR2 FYNNEI. This CDR3 comprises 18 residues. CDR3 sequence reads: CASNSKAGGLPGTGELFF.